A single T cell receptor (beta chain) is shown here with its context. The data derive from a study of T-cell memory formation after mild COVID-19. Overall study context: In these data, TCR clusters were largely donor specific.

Germline V gives CDR1 SGHRS, CDR2 YFSETQ. This CDR3 has 14 residues. V lost 4 bases to trimming and J lost 9 bases, with 14 bases between them. 5'RACE primed from the constant segment yielded TCR alpha and TCR beta cDNA libraries bearing sample barcodes and UMIs. Via MiXCR, TCRdb re-called the 5' RACE reads, giving one row per CDR3 protein. The table records hundreds of thousands of distinct CDR3 sequences, roughly 17% of them present only once. Sequenced input: PBMCs or a T cell subset sorted from them (not recorded which). The rearrangement links TRBV5-1 to TRBJ1-6, with D tentatively TRBD1 (6 bases). The source is an adult woman who had mild COVID-19 (a few samples of this study predate the infection). Cell type and time point are not known. The CDR3 nucleotides read TGCGCCAGCAGCACAGACAGGCAGGGTTCACCCCTCCACTTT. Translation gives CASSTDRQGSPLHF.